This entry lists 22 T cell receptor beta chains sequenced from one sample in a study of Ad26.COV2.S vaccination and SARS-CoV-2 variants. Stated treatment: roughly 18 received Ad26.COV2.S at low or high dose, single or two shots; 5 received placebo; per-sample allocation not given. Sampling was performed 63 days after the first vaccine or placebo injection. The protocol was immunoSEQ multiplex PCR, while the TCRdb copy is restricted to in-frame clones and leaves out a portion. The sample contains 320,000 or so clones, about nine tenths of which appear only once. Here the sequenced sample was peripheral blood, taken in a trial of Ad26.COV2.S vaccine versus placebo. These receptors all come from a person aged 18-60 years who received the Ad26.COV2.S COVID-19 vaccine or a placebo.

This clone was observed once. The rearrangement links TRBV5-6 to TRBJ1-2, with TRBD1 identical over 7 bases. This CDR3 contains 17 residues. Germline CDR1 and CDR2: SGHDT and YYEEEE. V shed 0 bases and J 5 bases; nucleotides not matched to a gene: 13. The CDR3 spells CASSLAWDSPFGYGYTF. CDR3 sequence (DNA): TGTGCCAGCAGCTTGGCTTGGGACAGTCCCTTCGGGTATGGCTACACCTTC. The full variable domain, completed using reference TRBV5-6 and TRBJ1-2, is DAGVTQSPTHLIKTRGQQVTLRCSPKSGHDTVSWYQQALGQGPQFIFQYYEEEERQRGNFPDRFSGHQFPNYSSELNVNALLLGDSALYLCASSLAWDSPFGYGYTFGSGTRLTVV.

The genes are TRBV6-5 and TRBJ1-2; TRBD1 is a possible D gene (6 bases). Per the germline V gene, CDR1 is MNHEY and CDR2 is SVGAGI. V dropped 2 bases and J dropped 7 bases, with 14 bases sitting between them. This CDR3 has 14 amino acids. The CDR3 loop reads CASSYGQGLGGYTF. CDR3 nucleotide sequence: TGTGCCAGCAGTTACGGTCAGGGGTTAGGTGGCTACACCTTC.

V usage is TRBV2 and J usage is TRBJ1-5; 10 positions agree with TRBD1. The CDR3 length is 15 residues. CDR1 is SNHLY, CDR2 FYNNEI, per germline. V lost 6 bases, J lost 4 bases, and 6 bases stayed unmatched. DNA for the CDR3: TGTGCCAGCAGGGCCGGGACAGGGGATAATCAGCCCCAGCATTTT. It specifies CASRAGTGDNQPQHF.

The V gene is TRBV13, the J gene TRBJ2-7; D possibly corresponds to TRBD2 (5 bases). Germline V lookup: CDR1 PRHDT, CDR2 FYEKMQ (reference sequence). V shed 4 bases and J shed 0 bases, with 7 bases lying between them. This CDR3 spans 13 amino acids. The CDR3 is CASSSGNSYEQYF. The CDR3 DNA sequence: TGTGCCAGCAGCTCCGGGAACTCCTACGAGCAGTACTTC.

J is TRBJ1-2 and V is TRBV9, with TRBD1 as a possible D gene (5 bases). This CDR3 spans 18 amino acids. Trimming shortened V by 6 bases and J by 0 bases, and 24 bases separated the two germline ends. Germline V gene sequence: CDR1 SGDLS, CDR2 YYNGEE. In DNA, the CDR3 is TGTGCCAGCAACCTAACCCGTCAGGGCCGTCCACCTAACTATGGCTACACCTTC. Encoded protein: CASNLTRQGRPPNYGYTF.

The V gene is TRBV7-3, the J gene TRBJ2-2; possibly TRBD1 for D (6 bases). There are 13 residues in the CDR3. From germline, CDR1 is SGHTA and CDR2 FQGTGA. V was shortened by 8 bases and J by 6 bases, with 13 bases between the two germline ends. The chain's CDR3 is CASCRGGPGELFF. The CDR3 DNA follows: TGTGCCAGCTGTAGAGGGGGTCCCGGGGAGCTGTTTTTT.

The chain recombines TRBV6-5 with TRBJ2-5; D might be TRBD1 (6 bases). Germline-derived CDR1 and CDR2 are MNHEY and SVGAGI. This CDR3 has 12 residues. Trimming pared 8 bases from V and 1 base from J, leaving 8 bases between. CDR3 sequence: CASGDIQETQYF. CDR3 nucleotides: TGTGCCAGCGGGGACATCCAAGAGACCCAGTACTTC.

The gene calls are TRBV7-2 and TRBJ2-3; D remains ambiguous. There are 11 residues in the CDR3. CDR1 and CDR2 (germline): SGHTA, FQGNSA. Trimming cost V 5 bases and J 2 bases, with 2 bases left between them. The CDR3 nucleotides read TGTGCCAGCAGCGACACAGATACGCAGTATTTT. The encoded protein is CASSDTDTQYF.

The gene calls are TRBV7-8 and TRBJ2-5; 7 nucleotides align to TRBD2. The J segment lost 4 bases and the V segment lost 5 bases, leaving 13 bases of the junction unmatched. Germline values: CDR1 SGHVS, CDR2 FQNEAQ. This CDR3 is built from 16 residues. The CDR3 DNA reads TGTGCCAGCAGCCACGGGGGGAGCGGGGCGGGAGAGACCCAGTACTTC. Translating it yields CASSHGGSGAGETQYF.

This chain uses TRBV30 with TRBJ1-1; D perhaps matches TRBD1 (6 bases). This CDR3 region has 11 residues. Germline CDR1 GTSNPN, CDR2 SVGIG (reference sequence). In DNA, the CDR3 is TGTGCTCTAAGACAGGACACTGAAGCTTTCTTT. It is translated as CALRQDTEAFF.

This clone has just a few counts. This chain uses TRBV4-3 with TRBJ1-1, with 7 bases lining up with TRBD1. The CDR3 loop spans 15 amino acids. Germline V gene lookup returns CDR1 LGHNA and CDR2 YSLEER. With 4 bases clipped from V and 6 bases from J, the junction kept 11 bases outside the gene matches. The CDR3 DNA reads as TGCGCCAGCAGCCGGGAACAGGGGCAGCTCGCTGAAGCTTTCTTT. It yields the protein CASSREQGQLAEAFF.

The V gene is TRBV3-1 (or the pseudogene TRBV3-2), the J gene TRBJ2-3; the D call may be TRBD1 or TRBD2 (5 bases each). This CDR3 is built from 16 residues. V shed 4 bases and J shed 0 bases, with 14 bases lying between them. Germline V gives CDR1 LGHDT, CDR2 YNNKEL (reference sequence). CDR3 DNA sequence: TGTGCCAGCAGCCGATCCGGGACCGTGAGCACAGATACGCAGTATTTT. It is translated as CASSRSGTVSTDTQYF.

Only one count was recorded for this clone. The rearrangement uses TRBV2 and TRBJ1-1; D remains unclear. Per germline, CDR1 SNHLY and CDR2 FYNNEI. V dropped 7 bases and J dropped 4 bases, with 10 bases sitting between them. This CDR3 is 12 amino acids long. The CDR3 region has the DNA TGTGCCAGCACTGGGGAGGGCACTGAAGCTTTCTTT. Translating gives CASTGEGTEAFF.

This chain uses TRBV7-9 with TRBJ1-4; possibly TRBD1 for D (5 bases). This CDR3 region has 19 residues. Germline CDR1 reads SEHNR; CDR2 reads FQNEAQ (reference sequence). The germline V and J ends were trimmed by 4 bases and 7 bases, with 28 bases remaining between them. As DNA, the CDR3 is TGTGCCAGCAGCTGGACCCGGGACTCCAATCCATACAGAGGTGAAAAACTGTTTTTT. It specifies CASSWTRDSNPYRGEKLFF.

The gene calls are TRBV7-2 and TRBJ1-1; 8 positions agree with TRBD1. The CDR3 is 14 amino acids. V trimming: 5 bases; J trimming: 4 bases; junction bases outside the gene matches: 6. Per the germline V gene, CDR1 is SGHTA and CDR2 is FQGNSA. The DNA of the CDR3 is TGTGCCAGCAGCCCTCAACAGGGGGGCACTGAAGCTTTCTTT. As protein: CASSPQQGGTEAFF.

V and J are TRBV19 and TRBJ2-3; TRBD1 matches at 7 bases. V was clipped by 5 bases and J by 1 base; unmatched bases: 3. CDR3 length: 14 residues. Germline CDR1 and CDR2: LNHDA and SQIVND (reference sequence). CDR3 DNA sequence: TGTGCCAGTAGTTCTGGACAGGGCACAGATACGCAGTATTTT. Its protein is CASSSGQGTDTQYF. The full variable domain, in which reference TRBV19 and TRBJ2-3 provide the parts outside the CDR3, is DGGITQSPKYLFRKEGQNVTLSCEQNLNHDAMYWYRQDPGQGLRLIYYSQIVNDFQKGDIAEGYSVSREKKESFPLTVTSAQKNPTAFYLCASSSGQGTDTQYFGPGTRLTVL.

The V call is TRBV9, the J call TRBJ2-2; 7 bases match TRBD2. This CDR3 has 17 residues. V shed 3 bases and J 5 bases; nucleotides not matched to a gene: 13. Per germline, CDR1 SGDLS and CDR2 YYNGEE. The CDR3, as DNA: TGTGCCAGCAGCGAGGCCGGGAGCGGGATAAGGACCGGGGAGCTGTTTTTT. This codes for CASSEAGSGIRTGELFF.

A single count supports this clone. CDR3 in DNA: TGTGCCAGCAGTGAAGGATTCAGTTTCACAGATACGCAGTATTTT. Protein: CASSEGFSFTDTQYF. The rearrangement uses TRBV2 and TRBJ2-3; D remains ambiguous. Between the trimmed V and J ends, which lost 1 base and 2 bases, there was a span of 10 bases. The germline gives CDR1 SNHLY, CDR2 FYNNEI. The CDR3 extends over 15 amino acids.

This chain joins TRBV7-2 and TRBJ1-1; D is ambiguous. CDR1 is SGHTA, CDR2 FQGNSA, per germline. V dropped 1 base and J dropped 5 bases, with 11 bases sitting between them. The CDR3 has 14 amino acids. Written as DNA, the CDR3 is TGTGCCAGCAGCTTAGTTCTTGGAGAGACTGAAGCTTTCTTT. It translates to CASSLVLGETEAFF.

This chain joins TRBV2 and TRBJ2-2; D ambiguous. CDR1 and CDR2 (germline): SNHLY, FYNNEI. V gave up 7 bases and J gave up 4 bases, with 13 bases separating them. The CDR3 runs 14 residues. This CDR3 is CASKQLIGTGELFF. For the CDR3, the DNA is TGTGCCAGCAAACAGCTAATTGGCACCGGGGAGCTGTTTTTT.

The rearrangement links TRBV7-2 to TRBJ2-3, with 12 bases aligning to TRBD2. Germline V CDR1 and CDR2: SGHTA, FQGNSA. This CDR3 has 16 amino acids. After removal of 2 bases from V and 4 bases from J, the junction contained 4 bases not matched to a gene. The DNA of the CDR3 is TGTGCCAGCAGCTTAAGGCTAGCGGGGGGGCCAGATACGCAGTATTTT. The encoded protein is CASSLRLAGGPDTQYF.

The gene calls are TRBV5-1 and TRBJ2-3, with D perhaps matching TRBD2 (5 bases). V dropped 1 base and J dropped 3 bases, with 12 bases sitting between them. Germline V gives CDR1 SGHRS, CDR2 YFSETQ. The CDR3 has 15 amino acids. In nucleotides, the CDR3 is TGCGCCAGCAGCTTGTCCACACCGGGAACAGATACGCAGTATTTT. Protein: CASSLSTPGTDTQYF.